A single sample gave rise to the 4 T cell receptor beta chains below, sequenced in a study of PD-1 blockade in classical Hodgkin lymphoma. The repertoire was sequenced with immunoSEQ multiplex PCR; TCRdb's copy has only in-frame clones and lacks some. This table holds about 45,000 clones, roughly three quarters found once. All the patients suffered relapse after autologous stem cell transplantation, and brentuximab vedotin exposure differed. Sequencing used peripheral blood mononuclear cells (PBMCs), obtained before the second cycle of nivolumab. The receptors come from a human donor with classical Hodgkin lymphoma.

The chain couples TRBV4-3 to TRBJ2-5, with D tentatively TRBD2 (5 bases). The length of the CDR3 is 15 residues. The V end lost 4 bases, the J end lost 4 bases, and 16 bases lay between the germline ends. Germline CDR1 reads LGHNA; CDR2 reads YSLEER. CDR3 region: CASSPERGGGETQYF. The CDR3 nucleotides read TGCGCCAGCAGCCCTGAGAGAGGCGGAGGAGAGACCCAGTACTTC.

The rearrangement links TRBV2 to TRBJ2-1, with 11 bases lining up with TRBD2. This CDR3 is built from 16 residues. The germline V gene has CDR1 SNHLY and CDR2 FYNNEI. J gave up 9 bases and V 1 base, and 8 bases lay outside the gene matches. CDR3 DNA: TGTGCCAGCAGTGAAGACCTAGCGGGGGGTTTCAGTGAGCAGTTCTTC. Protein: CASSEDLAGGFSEQFF.

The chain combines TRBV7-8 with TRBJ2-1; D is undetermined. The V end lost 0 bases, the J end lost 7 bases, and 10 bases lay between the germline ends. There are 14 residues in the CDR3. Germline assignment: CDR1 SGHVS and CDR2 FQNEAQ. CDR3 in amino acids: CASSLAQLRNEQFF. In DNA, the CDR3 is TGTGCCAGCAGCTTAGCCCAGTTGAGGAATGAGCAGTTCTTC.

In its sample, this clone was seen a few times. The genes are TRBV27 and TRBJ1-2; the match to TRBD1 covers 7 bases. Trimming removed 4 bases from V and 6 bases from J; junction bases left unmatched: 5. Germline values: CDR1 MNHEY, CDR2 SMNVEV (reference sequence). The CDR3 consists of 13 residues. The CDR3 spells CASSSRQGDGYTF. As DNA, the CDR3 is TGTGCCAGCAGTTCCAGACAGGGTGATGGCTACACCTTC.